The rows below give T cell receptor beta chains drawn from one sample of a study of post-analysis software for immune sequencing data. A single record per CDR3 protein comes from TCRdb applying MiXCR to the PCR reads. Here the sample spans approximately 570,000 distinct CDR3 sequences, around 44% being singletons. Sequencing was performed on blood. Every receptor here comes from a girl between 10 and 17 years old with multiple sclerosis. CDR3s include the opening cysteine and the closing phenylalanine or tryptophan. D genes are given only for firm matches. Not every row has a clone size; where given, it reads once, few, many or a size class.

j_call d_call clone_size v_call cdr3_aa cdr3_nt
TRBJ2-1 NA NA TRBV12-3/TRBV12-4 CASSLLIPGNEQFF TGTGCCAGCAGTTTATTGATTCCCGGCAATGAGCAGTTCTTC
TRBJ2-3 NA NA TRBV29-1 CSVGGGTDTQYF TGCAGCGTCGGGGGCGGGACAGATACGCAGTATTTT
TRBJ2-7 TRBD1 once TRBV29-1 CSVAPDRDYEQYF TGCAGCGTTGCCCCGGACAGGGACTACGAGCAGTACTTC
TRBJ2-1 NA NA TRBV5-1 CASRMVGGINEQFF TGCGCCAGCAGGATGGTTGGGGGGATCAATGAGCAGTTCTTC
TRBJ2-7 NA NA TRBV20-1 CSARLSAYEQYF TGCAGTGCCAGACTATCGGCCTACGAGCAGTACTTC
TRBJ2-1 NA once TRBV7-9 CVSRHKADYNEQFF TGTGTCAGCAGACACAAAGCGGACTACAATGAGCAGTTCTTC
TRBJ2-7 TRBD2 NA TRBV6-6 CASSYSGRDEQYF TGTGCCAGCAGTTACTCCGGGAGGGACGAGCAGTACTTC
TRBJ2-5 NA NA TRBV5-1 CASRLVRSETQYF TGCGCCAGCAGATTGGTCCGCTCCGAGACCCAGTACTTC
TRBJ1-5 NA NA TRBV12-3/TRBV12-4 CASNPGQPNQPQHF TGTGCCAGCAATCCTGGACAGCCCAATCAGCCCCAGCATTTT
TRBJ2-7 NA NA TRBV20-1 CSAWGLPNYEQYF TGCAGTGCCTGGGGACTCCCTAACTACGAGCAGTACTTC
TRBJ2-1 NA NA TRBV9 CASSVYGYNEQFF TGTGCCAGCAGCGTATACGGTTACAATGAGCAGTTCTTC
TRBJ2-7 NA few TRBV18 CASSPPGVHEQYF TGTGCCAGCTCACCACCGGGGGTCCACGAGCAGTACTTC
TRBJ2-3 TRBD1 NA TRBV7-2 CASSEDRPSTDTQYF TGTGCCAGCAGCGAGGACAGGCCGAGCACAGATACGCAGTATTTT
TRBJ1-5 TRBD1 NA TRBV6-6 CASSYSIGQGSNQPQHF TGTGCCAGCAGTTACTCGATCGGACAGGGGAGCAATCAGCCCCAGCATTTT
TRBJ2-1 NA once TRBV12-3/TRBV12-4 CASSHRAPYNEQFF TGTGCCAGCAGCCACCGGGCCCCCTACAATGAGCAGTTCTTC
TRBJ2-7 NA NA TRBV9 CASSVNPSSTYEQYF TGTGCCAGCAGCGTGAACCCTTCAAGTACCTACGAGCAGTACTTC
TRBJ2-7 NA NA TRBV5-1 CASSLDSRRQSSYEQYF TGCGCCAGCAGCTTAGATTCCCGGAGACAGTCGTCCTACGAGCAGTACTTC
TRBJ2-3 TRBD2 NA TRBV5-1 CASSLGVAGIDTQYF TGCGCCAGCTCCCTTGGGGTAGCGGGGATAGATACGCAGTATTTT
TRBJ1-5 NA NA TRBV15 CATSRGQQDQPRHF TGTGCCACCAGCAGAGGCCAGCAGGATCAGCCCCGGCATTTT
TRBJ2-3 NA NA TRBV15 CATSTRRGSGTDTQYF TGTGCCACCAGCACCCGGCGAGGGAGTGGTACAGATACGCAGTATTTT
TRBJ2-5 TRBD1 NA TRBV10-3 CAISEPDRLSYEQYF TGTGCCATCAGTGAGCCGGACAGGCTCTCCTATGAGCAGTACTTC
TRBJ2-3 TRBD2 few TRBV12-3/TRBV12-4 CASSFIWGTSGSTDTQYF TGTGCCAGCAGTTTCATCTGGGGGACTAGCGGTAGCACAGATACGCAGTATTTT
TRBJ1-1 NA once TRBV5-1 CASSLPGRTMNTEAFF TGCGCCAGCAGCCTACCGGGACGGACTATGAACACTGAAGCTTTCTTT
TRBJ2-3 NA NA TRBV5-1 CASSPATRGQLTDTQYF TGCGCCAGCAGCCCCGCCACCCGGGGACAACTCACAGATACGCAGTATTTT
TRBJ2-1 TRBD2 few TRBV4-1 CASSLYLREGEQFF TGCGCCAGCAGCCTGTATTTGCGGGAGGGTGAGCAGTTCTTC
TRBJ1-2 NA NA TRBV5-5 CASSLGRGLRGYTF TGTGCCAGCAGCTTGGGAAGGGGCCTTCGTGGCTACACCTTC
TRBJ1-1 NA NA TRBV12-3/TRBV12-4 CASSFVEKNTEAFF TGTGCCAGCAGTTTTGTCGAGAAGAACACTGAAGCTTTCTTT
TRBJ2-3 TRBD2 NA TRBV20-1 CSASRGGTTDTQYF TGCAGTGCTTCTCGCGGGGGGACCACAGATACGCAGTATTTT
TRBJ1-4 NA NA TRBV29-1 CSVSTNEKLFF TGCAGCGTTTCGACTAATGAAAAACTGTTTTTT
TRBJ2-1 NA NA TRBV5-1 CASSLGPMAAYSYNEQFF TGCGCCAGCAGCTTGGGTCCGATGGCCGCTTACTCCTACAATGAGCAGTTCTTC
TRBJ2-2 TRBD1 NA TRBV12-3/TRBV12-4 CASTQGQSNTGELFF TGTGCCAGCACCCAGGGACAGTCGAACACCGGGGAGCTGTTTTTT
TRBJ1-2 TRBD1 NA TRBV7-2 CASRPSLQGIRGNYGYTF TGTGCCAGCAGACCCTCGTTACAGGGGATTCGGGGGAACTATGGCTACACCTTC
TRBJ2-7 NA NA TRBV4-2 CASSQARAGYSYEQYF TGTGCCAGCAGCCAAGCCAGAGCGGGTTACTCCTACGAGCAGTACTTC
TRBJ2-1 NA many TRBV12-3/TRBV12-4 CASTRTNEQFF TGTGCCAGCACCAGGACGAATGAGCAGTTCTTC
TRBJ1-2 TRBD1 NA TRBV6-5 CAGSDRGYGYTF TGTGCCGGTTCTGACAGGGGTTATGGCTACACCTTC
TRBJ2-3 NA NA TRBV10-3 CAISESPGRDTQYF TGTGCCATCAGTGAGTCCCCAGGGCGAGATACGCAGTATTTT
TRBJ2-1 TRBD1 NA TRBV5-1 CASNPRTGGGEQFF TGCGCCAGCAACCCCAGGACAGGGGGCGGTGAGCAGTTCTTC
TRBJ2-5 NA NA TRBV11-2 CASSWGVRERETQYF TGTGCCAGCAGCTGGGGTGTGAGGGAGCGAGAGACCCAGTACTTC
TRBJ2-7 NA NA TRBV4-1 CASSQDWAVSSYEQYF TGCGCCAGCAGCCAAGATTGGGCCGTTTCCTCCTACGAGCAGTACTTC
TRBJ1-2 NA few TRBV7-9 CASSTQEFYGYTF TGTGCCAGCAGCACACAGGAGTTCTATGGCTACACCTTC